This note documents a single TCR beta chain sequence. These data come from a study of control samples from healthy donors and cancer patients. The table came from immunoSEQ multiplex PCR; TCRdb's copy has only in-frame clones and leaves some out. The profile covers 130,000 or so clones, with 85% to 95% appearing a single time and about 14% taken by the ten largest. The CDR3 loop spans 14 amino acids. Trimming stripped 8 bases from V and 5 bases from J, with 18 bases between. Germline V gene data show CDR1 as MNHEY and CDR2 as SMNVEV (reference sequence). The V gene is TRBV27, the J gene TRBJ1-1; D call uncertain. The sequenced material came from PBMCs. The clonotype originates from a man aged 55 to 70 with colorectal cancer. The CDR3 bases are TGTGCCAGCTCCCGGACGTTTCTAGGAACTGAAGCTTTCTTT. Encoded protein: CASSRTFLGTEAFF.